This T cell receptor (beta chain) stems from a study of vaccination effects on CD4 cells after COVID-19. For this clone: No antigen is known for it.

V lost 7 bases to trimming and J lost 6 bases; unmatched junction nucleotides: 9. CDR1 is MNHEY, CDR2 SVGAGI, per germline. The CDR3 has 14 amino acids. General study points: After vaccination, at late timepoints, clones induced by infection and by vaccine contracted markedly.

Antigen-specific CD4+ T cells were expanded (with viral peptide pools) by the ViraFEST assay ahead of sequencing. The culture ran for approximately 11 days before CD4+ T cells were isolated. Sometime from March through December 2020, the person acquired a SARS-CoV-2 infection that PCR confirmed. Sequenced by immunoSEQ multiplex PCR; TCRdb stores in-frame clones only, minus some. The table has roughly 30,000 clones, about two thirds seen once. Here the sequenced sample was CD4+ T cells from PBMCs cultured with a peptide pool, taken before COVID-19 vaccination. This sequence was found in a human donor who had a prior SARS-CoV-2 infection. The J gene is TRBJ1-1, the V gene TRBV6-5; 9 bases fit TRBD1. The DNA for the CDR3 is TGTGCCAGCACCCAGGACAGGGGCCGGTCTGAAGCTTTCTTT. This gives the protein CASTQDRGRSEAFF.